The rows below give T cell receptor beta chains drawn from one sample of a study of CXCR3-negative and CXCR3-positive naive CD8 T cells. TCRdb reprocessed the 5' RACE reads; each CDR3 protein has one entry and no DNA is given. The repertoire table contains about 90,000 distinct CDR3 sequences. The material sequenced was naive CXCR3+ CD8+ T cells from blood. These receptor sequences come from a human donor in good health. Some clones in this sample may be carry-over from other donors' samples. The CDR3 runs from the conserved cysteine through the conserved F or W.

v_call,j_call,cdr3_aa
TRBV6-5,TRBJ2-2,CSSSQSGGAGELFF
TRBV6-5,TRBJ2-7,CASSYVASGANYEQYF
TRBV6-6,TRBJ1-1,CASSIGQNTEAFF
TRBV3-1,TRBJ2-2,CASSQGTGRIGELFF
TRBV6-6,TRBJ1-2,CASSPPWDRVFATF
TRBV28,TRBJ2-7,CASSLRTELYEQYF
TRBV5-1,TRBJ2-7,CASSELGQGAHEQYF
TRBV7-2,TRBJ2-3,CASSSPLAGIPTDTQYF
TRBV15,TRBJ2-3,CATSRELAGGIDTQYF
TRBV20-1,TRBJ1-2,CSAMGPGTAGYTF
TRBV3-1,TRBJ1-2,CASSQDFWGLAGYTF
TRBV15,TRBJ2-7,CATSRDPPDEQYF
TRBV7-9,TRBJ2-3,CASSLSRLARLRSTDTQYF
TRBV7-9,TRBJ1-1,CASSEDSTEAFF
TRBV7-9,TRBJ1-1,CASSLGTGTEAFF
TRBV13,TRBJ2-3,CASRPAVGGSTDTQYF
TRBV29-1,TRBJ2-7,CSVDGFRGTDSYEQYF
TRBV2,TRBJ2-1,CASRERVPKNEQFF
TRBV11-2,TRBJ2-3,CASSLGPDTQYF
TRBV6-2/TRBV6-3,TRBJ1-6,CASSPGTENSPLHF
TRBV20-1,TRBJ2-5,CSASPDRELQETQYF
TRBV7-6,TRBJ2-4,CASSLFGRTSVKNIQYF
TRBV5-1,TRBJ2-7,CASSLREGPFEQYF
TRBV9,TRBJ2-7,CASSPGLSSYEQYF
TRBV28,TRBJ2-5,CASSYPAEGGTGGSLRETQYF
TRBV2,TRBJ2-1,CASNSNNEQFF
TRBV28,TRBJ1-5,CASSSGQGNQPQHF
TRBV13,TRBJ2-5,CASSLGGTFQETQYF
TRBV9,TRBJ2-1,CASSAGLPIEQFF
TRBV15,TRBJ1-1,CATSRGVTGNTEAFF
TRBV11-2,TRBJ1-1,CASSLDSQGSVNTEAFF
TRBV6-5,TRBJ2-5,CASSPQGPDLGTQYF